This T cell receptor beta chain is from a study of blood T cell repertoires in COVID-19. Generated by immunoSEQ multiplex PCR, the TCRdb table keeps only in-frame clones and is missing some. The data show 150,000 to 200,000 clones, 78% seen once. CDR3 size: 12 residues. The germline V and J ends were trimmed by 6 bases and 12 bases, with 15 bases remaining between them. The germline gives CDR1 MDHEN, CDR2 SYDVKM. This clone was counted between two and nine times. The sample taken for sequencing was peripheral blood. The origin of this receptor is a woman aged 80 or over with acute or convalescent COVID-19. The chain couples TRBV28 to TRBJ2-1, with D maybe TRBD1 (5 bases). For the CDR3, the DNA is TGTGCCAGCAGGACAGTTAACGGTGGGCAGTTCTTC. It translates to CASRTVNGGQFF.